The clone carrying this T cell receptor (beta chain) has just a few counts. Its target is unknown. This specimen belongs to a study of response to subunit inactivated influenza vaccine. Regarding the study as a whole: The authors suggested that every seasonal influenza vaccination recruits few new T cells.

Per germline, CDR1 SGHRS and CDR2 YFSETQ. This CDR3 contains 14 residues. V was pared by 1 base and J by 7 bases, with 9 bases between. TCRdb used MiXCR to reprocess the RT-PCR reads, holding one entry per CDR3 protein. This sample yields 500,000 to 600,000 distinct CDR3 sequences, of which approximately 12% are seen a single time; more than 8.5% belongs to the top ten. This receptor was obtained from a man in his fifties or sixties who received an inactivated influenza vaccine. The specimen was PBMCs from blood, collected on the day of vaccination. This chain connects TRBV5-1 to TRBJ1-6; possibly TRBD1 for D (5 bases). CDR3 region: CASSLSTENSPLHF. In DNA, the CDR3 is TGCGCCAGCAGCTTGTCGACAGAAAATTCACCCCTCCACTTT.